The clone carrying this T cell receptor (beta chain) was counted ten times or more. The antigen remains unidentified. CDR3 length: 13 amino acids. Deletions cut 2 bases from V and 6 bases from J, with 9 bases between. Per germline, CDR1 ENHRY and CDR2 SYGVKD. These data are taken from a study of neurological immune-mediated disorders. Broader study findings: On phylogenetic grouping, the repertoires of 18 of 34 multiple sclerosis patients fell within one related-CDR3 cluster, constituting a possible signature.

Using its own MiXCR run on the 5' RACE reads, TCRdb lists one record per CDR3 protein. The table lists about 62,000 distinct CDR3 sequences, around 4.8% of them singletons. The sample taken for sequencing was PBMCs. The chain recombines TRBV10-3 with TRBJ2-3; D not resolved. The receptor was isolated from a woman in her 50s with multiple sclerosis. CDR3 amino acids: CAISEPAADTQYF. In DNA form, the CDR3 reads TGTGCCATCAGTGAGCCGGCGGCGGATACGCAGTATTTT.